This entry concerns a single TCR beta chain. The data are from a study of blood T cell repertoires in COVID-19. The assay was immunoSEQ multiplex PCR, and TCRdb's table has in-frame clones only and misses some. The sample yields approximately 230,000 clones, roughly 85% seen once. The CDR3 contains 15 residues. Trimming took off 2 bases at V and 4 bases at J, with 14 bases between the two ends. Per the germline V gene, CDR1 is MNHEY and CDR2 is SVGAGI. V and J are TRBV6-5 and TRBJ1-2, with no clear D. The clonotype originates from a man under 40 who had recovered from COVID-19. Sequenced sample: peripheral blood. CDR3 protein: CASSYLVEAVYGYTF. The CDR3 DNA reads TGTGCCAGCAGTTACCTGGTCGAGGCCGTCTATGGCTACACCTTC.